The TCR beta chain described here comes from a study of T-cell memory formation after mild COVID-19. TCRdb used MiXCR to reprocess the 5' RACE reads, holding one entry per CDR3 protein. Seen here are under 650,000 distinct CDR3 sequences, about 20% observed once, and the top ten hold around 13%. The TCR sequence derives from an adult woman who had mild COVID-19 (a few samples of this study predate the infection). Cell type and time point are not known. Sequencing used PBMCs or a T cell subset sorted from them (not recorded which).

This chain's CDR3 is CASTSVRMRDWYTF. The CDR3 nucleotides read TGTGCCAGCACCTCCGTTAGGATGAGGGACTGGTACACCTTC. This sequence joins TRBV7-2 and TRBJ1-2; D is possibly TRBD1 (5 bases). This CDR3 contains 14 residues. The V end lost 7 bases, the J end lost 11 bases, and 23 bases lay between the germline ends. Per germline, CDR1 SGHTA and CDR2 FQGNSA.